These 22 T cell receptor beta chains originate from one sample sequenced in a study of T cells in localized non-small cell lung cancer. Clones were read by immunoSEQ multiplex PCR, and TCRdb kept only the in-frame ones, dropping some. The repertoire holds about 2,300 clones, with 38% as singletons. This material consisted of normal lung tissue next to the tumor, taken before any cancer treatment. The receptor set was obtained from a man aged 40 to 70 with stage II lung adenocarcinoma.

This clone was recorded a few times. J is TRBJ2-7 and V is TRBV6-7, with D hard to call. TRBV6-7 is an ORF, with its function uncertain. V shed 5 bases and J shed 2 bases, with 4 bases lying between them. CDR3 size: 11 residues. The CDR3 protein is CASSNTYEQYF. Written as DNA, the CDR3 is TGTGCCAGCAGTAACACCTACGAGCAGTACTTC.

The chain carries TRBV6-8 and TRBJ2-7, with 9 bases identical to TRBD1. J lost 5 bases, V lost 6 bases, and 8 bases had no gene match. The CDR3 loop spans 14 amino acids. The germline V gene has CDR1 MNHGY and CDR2 SAAAGT. The CDR3 sequence is CASRAGTGRNEQYF. The CDR3 DNA is TGTGCCAGCAGGGCAGGGACAGGGAGGAACGAGCAGTACTTC.

V usage is TRBV11-3 and J usage is TRBJ1-3, with D unresolved. Looked up from germline, CDR1 is SGHNT and CDR2 is YENEEA. V lost 4 bases to trimming and J lost 0 bases, with 7 bases between them. The CDR3 covers 14 residues. For the CDR3, the DNA is TGTGCCAGCAGCTCCCGTATCTCTGGAAACACCATATATTTT. The encoded protein is CASSSRISGNTIYF.

The chain couples TRBV30 to TRBJ2-2, with D perhaps matching TRBD1 (5 bases). Germline V gives CDR1 GTSNPN, CDR2 SVGIG (reference sequence). Trimming took 3 bases from V and 0 from J, leaving 14 bases between them. The CDR3 is 16 residues long. The CDR3 sequence is CAWRLDGQPNTGELFF. The CDR3 DNA reads as TGTGCCTGGAGACTCGACGGACAACCGAACACCGGGGAGCTGTTTTTT.

The chain uses TRBV25-1 and TRBJ1-1; D is ambiguous. Germline values: CDR1 MGHDK, CDR2 SYGVNS. The CDR3 is 15 residues long. Trimming removed 7 bases at V and 0 bases at J, with 15 bases between. The DNA for the CDR3 is TGTGCCAGCACCTCCGGGCAGCGGATGAACACTGAAGCTTTCTTT. This encodes CASTSGQRMNTEAFF.

CDR3 residues: CSVGKGSGANVLTF. The CDR3 coding sequence is TGCAGCGTTGGCAAGGGGTCCGGGGCCAACGTCCTGACTTTC. This chain connects TRBV29-1 to TRBJ2-6, with D possibly being TRBD1 (5 bases). Trimming cost V 4 bases and J 4 bases, with 11 bases left between them. CDR1 and CDR2 (germline): SQVTM, ANQGSEA. This CDR3 spans 14 amino acids. Based on the CDR3 plus reference TRBV29-1 and TRBJ2-6, the full variable domain is SAVISQKPSRDICQRGTSLTIQCQVDSQVTMMFWYRQQPGQSLTLIATANQGSEATYESGFVIDKFPISRPNLTFSTLTVSNMSPEDSSIYLCSVGKGSGANVLTFGAGSRLTVL.

This clone has only a few counts. This rearrangement joins TRBV27 to TRBJ2-6, with D possibly being TRBD2 (5 bases). The CDR3 is 17 amino acids. V was trimmed by 10 bases and J by 0 bases, leaving 19 bases between them. CDR1 is MNHEY and CDR2 is SMNVEV in the germline V gene (reference sequence). CDR3: CATGRTPGNSGANVLTF. DNA for the CDR3: TGTGCCACCGGTAGGACTCCGGGGAACTCTGGGGCCAACGTCCTGACTTTC.

The rearrangement links TRBV1 to TRBJ1-5. TRBV1 constitutes a pseudogene. CDR3 size: 13 residues. The CDR3 loop is CASSQEMGQPQHF. CDR3 DNA: TGCGCCAGCAGCCAAGAGATGGGTCAGCCCCAGCATTTT.

This clone appeared once. This chain links TRBV30 with TRBJ2-1, with D possibly TRBD1 on 5 matching bases. The V gene lost 7 bases and the J gene lost 5 bases, with 12 bases spanning the gap. The V gene's germline CDR1 is GTSNPN and CDR2 SVGIG (reference sequence). The CDR3 totals 12 residues. CDR3 loop: CALGVGNNEQFF. The CDR3 DNA sequence: TGTGCCTTAGGGGTTGGGAACAATGAGCAGTTCTTC.

For this clone: The germline gene is not matched at one end of the junction; a read error may be the cause. The chain links TRBV16 to TRBJ2-5; D is perhaps TRBD2 (5 bases). Germline assignment: CDR1 KGHSY and CDR2 FQNENV. The CDR3 extends over 16 amino acids. The CDR3 DNA is TGTGCCAGCAGCCCCGCTGTAGGGAGCGACCAGGAGACCCAGTACTTC. Amino acid sequence: CASSPAVGSDQETQYF.

The V gene is TRBV28, the J gene TRBJ1-5; tentatively, D is TRBD1 (5 bases). Trimming took 5 bases from V and 7 from J, leaving 15 bases between them. Germline V CDR1 and CDR2: MDHEN, SYDVKM. CDR3 size: 14 residues. The CDR3 region has the DNA TGTGCCAGCAGTCTCAACCTCCGGGGCCAGCCCCAGCATTTT. Translation: CASSLNLRGQPQHF.

This clone has only a few counts. The chain recombines TRBV6-8 with TRBJ1-1; 8 bases agree with TRBD1. Germline V lookup: CDR1 MNHGY, CDR2 SAAAGT. The CDR3 loop spans 13 amino acids. Germline trimming cut 5 bases from V and 12 bases from J; bases unmatched to any gene: 11. The chain's CDR3 is CASSDLGTGRTFF. For the CDR3, the DNA is TGTGCCAGCAGTGACCTAGGGACAGGTCGAACTTTCTTT.

This clone was found a few times. This sequence joins TRBV6-8 and TRBJ1-3, with D unclear. With 8 bases removed from V and 2 bases from J, the gap between germline ends came to 7 bases. CDR3 length equals 12 residues. Germline CDR1 reads MNHGY; CDR2 reads SAAAGT. The CDR3 region has the DNA TGTGCCAGCGAGGGTGCTGGAAACACCATATATTTT. Amino acid sequence: CASEGAGNTIYF.

V gene TRBV10-2 combines with J gene TRBJ2-7, with TRBD2 as a possible D gene (7 bases). Trimming cost V 11 bases and J 3 bases, with 17 bases left between them. This CDR3 is 13 amino acids long. Germline V gene lookup returns CDR1 WSHSY and CDR2 SAAADI. CDR3 residues: CASWRGGGYEQYF. DNA for the CDR3: TGCGCCTCCTGGAGGGGGGGTGGCTACGAGCAGTACTTC.

The sample holds a few counts of this clone. The CDR3 DNA sequence: TGTGCCAGCAGCCCTAACCGGGGACGGATCTATGGCTACACCTTC. This codes for CASSPNRGRIYGYTF. The V gene is TRBV11-3, the J gene TRBJ1-2; D possibly corresponds to TRBD1 (5 bases). CDR3 length equals 15 residues. V was trimmed by 5 bases and J by 4 bases, leaving 17 bases between them. The germline gives CDR1 SGHNT, CDR2 YENEEA.

As DNA, the CDR3 is TGTGCCAGCTCACGGGACGAGAACACTGAAGCTTTCTTT. Encoded protein: CASSRDENTEAFF. This sequence joins TRBV18 and TRBJ1-1; perhaps TRBD1 as D (5 bases). There are 13 residues in the CDR3. Germline lookup yields CDR1 KGHSH and CDR2 LQKENI. V dropped 4 bases and J dropped 1 base, with 7 bases sitting between them.

This chain connects TRBV30 to TRBJ1-6; 7 bases line up with TRBD1. CDR3 length: 13 amino acids. With 6 bases clipped from V and 4 bases from J, the junction kept 3 bases outside the gene matches. Per the germline V gene, CDR1 is GTSNPN and CDR2 is SVGIG (reference sequence). CDR3 region: CACQGEYNSPLHF. CDR3 DNA: TGTGCCTGTCAGGGGGAATATAATTCACCCCTCCACTTT.

This clone is classed as large. V usage is TRBV6-8 and J usage is TRBJ2-1, with 7 nucleotides matching TRBD2. Germline assignment: CDR1 MNHGY and CDR2 SAAAGT. V dropped 5 bases and J dropped 4; count of bases not matched to a gene: 11. The CDR3 loop spans 16 amino acids. In DNA, the CDR3 is TGTGCCAGCAGTGACTTTTGGGCTAGCGGTTACAATGAGCAGTTCTTC. Its protein product is CASSDFWASGYNEQFF.

V is TRBV28 and J is TRBJ1-1; D uncertain. The germline CDR1 and CDR2 sequences are MDHEN and SYDVKM. The CDR3 covers 14 residues. Trimming took off 5 bases at V and 0 bases at J, with 10 bases between the two ends. CDR3 residues: CASSIQIMNTEAFF. The CDR3 DNA reads as TGTGCCAGCAGTATACAGATTATGAACACTGAAGCTTTCTTT.

This clone was counted only a few times. Mismatch with germline at one junction end may stem from a read error. The CDR3 loop is CAISGPTSGSNEQFF. The CDR3 region has the DNA TGTGCCATCAGTGGGCCGACTAGCGGGAGCAATGAGCAGTTCTTC. The gene calls are TRBV6-8 and TRBJ2-1; 12 bases fit TRBD2. Germline CDR1 MNHGY, CDR2 SAAAGT. The CDR3 totals 15 residues.

This clone is large (0.1 to 1%) in the sample. The chain carries TRBV28 and TRBJ2-7, with 8 bases identical to TRBD1. Unmatched junction bases numbered 10, after V lost 6 bases and J lost 3 bases. This CDR3 has 15 amino acids. Per germline, CDR1 MDHEN and CDR2 SYDVKM. The chain's CDR3 is CASSRQGPGIYEQYF. The CDR3 DNA follows: TGTGCCAGCAGCCGACAGGGGCCCGGGATCTACGAGCAGTACTTC.

V gene TRBV28 combines with J gene TRBJ1-1; TRBD1 is a possible D gene (5 bases). V dropped 6 bases and J dropped 5 bases, with 19 bases sitting between them. Germline-derived CDR1 and CDR2 are MDHEN and SYDVKM. The CDR3 extends over 15 amino acids. This CDR3 reads CASSPARAGNTEAFF. In DNA, the CDR3 is TGTGCCAGCAGCCCCGCCAGGGCTGGAAATACTGAAGCTTTCTTT.